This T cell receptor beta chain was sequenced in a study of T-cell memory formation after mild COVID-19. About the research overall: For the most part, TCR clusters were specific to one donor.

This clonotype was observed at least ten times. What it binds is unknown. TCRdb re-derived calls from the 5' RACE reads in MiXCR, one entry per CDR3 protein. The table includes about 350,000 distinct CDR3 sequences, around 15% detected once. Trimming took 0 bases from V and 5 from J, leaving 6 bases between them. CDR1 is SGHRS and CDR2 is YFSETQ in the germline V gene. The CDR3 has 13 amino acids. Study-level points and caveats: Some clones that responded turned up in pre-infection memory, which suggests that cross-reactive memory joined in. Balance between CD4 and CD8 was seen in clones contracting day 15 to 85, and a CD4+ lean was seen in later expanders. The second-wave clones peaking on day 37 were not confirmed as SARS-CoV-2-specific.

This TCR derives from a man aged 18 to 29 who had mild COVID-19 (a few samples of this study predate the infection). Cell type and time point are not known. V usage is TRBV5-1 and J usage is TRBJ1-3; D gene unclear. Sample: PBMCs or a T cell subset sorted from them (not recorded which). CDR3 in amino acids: CASSLDLRNTIYF. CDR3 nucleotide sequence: TGCGCCAGCAGCTTGGATCTCCGAAACACCATATATTTT.